This T cell receptor (beta chain) was profiled in a study of blood T cell repertoires in COVID-19. About the research overall: Acute and convalescent COVID-19 samples came from the United States, Italy and Spain. The cDNA or gDNA used as material had been derived from T cells, B-cell-depleted T cells, or PBMCs.

Per the original data handling: It was from reference gene primer amplification that nucleated cell counts were estimated. Data came from immunoSEQ multiplex PCR; TCRdb stores just in-frame clones and leaves some out. V, J and clone size are taken as reported in that table, and D and trimming were inferred from the DNA itself. Seen here are roughly 130,000 clones, around three quarters observed once, and the top ten hold roughly 3.4%. The sequenced sample consisted of peripheral blood. This clonotype originated in a man aged 55-75 years with acute or convalescent COVID-19.

CDR3 bases: TGTGCCAGCAGTCCCTACTTGGGGGCCAGGGGTGAGGGTCAGCCCCAGCATTTT. Protein: CASSPYLGARGEGQPQHF. The V call is TRBV6-2 or TRBV6-3, the J call TRBJ1-5; D possibly corresponds to TRBD1 (6 bases). Germline-derived CDR1 and CDR2 are MNHEY and SVGEGT. The CDR3 has 18 amino acids. V lost 5 bases and J 6 bases, leaving 26 bases between the germline ends.